This TCR beta chain emerged from a study of T cell responses to AZD1222 COVID-19 vaccine. The study's findings and limits: After two AZD1222 doses, spike-specific TCR breadth and depth rose versus day 0. Recipients of AZD1222 seropositive at baseline numbered only five or six. The donor group comprised mostly white British people and more females; the analysis possibly underestimated clonal diversity. Distributed over spike, vaccine-associated CD4 TCRs predominated at 160-218 and 743-854.

Of note for this clone: Its target is not known.

V lost 2 bases and J 3 bases, leaving 11 bases between the germline ends. Germline V CDR1 and CDR2: MNHNY, SVGAGI (reference sequence). The CDR3 runs 15 residues. Sequencing used immunoSEQ multiplex PCR; TCRdb keeps in-frame clones, though not all of them. Altogether under 200,000 clones are present, less than 95% being singletons, with the ten largest covering about 1.6%. This sample comprised peripheral blood, obtained on day 0 of AZD1222 vaccination. The chain combines TRBV6-6 with TRBJ1-5; D not certain. The TCR originated in an adult in good health. The CDR3 sequence: CASSYRGSNNQPQHF. CDR3 nucleotides: TGTGCCAGCAGTTACCGGGGATCAAACAATCAGCCCCAGCATTTT.